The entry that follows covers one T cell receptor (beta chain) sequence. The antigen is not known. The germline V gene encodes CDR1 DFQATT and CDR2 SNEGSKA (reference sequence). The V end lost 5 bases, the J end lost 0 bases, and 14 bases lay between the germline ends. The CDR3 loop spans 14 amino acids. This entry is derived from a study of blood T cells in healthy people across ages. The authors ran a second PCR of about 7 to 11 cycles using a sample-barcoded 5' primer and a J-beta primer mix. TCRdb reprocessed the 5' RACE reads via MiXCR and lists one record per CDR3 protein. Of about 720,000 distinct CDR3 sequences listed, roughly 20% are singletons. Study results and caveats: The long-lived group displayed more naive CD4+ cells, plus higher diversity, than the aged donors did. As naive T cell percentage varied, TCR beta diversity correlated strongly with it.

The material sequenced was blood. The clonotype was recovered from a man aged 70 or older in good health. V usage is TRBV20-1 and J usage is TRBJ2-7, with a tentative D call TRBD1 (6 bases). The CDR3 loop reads CSAGRQALSYEQYF. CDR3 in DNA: TGCAGTGCTGGAAGACAGGCCCTCTCCTACGAGCAGTACTTC.